The 2 T cell receptor beta chains below come from one sample, sequenced in a study of blood T cells in healthy people across ages. Combining a sample-barcoded 5' primer with a J-beta primer mix, a second PCR ran for about 6 to 11 cycles. TCRdb fed the 5' RACE reads into MiXCR, producing one record per CDR3 protein. The sample lists approximately 770,000 distinct CDR3 sequences, 58% seen once, with 20% to 25% in the top ten. Sequenced: blood. The receptors were sampled from a man under 40 in good health.

The rearrangement links TRBV20-1 to TRBJ1-6, with 9 bases matching TRBD1. J was trimmed by 7 bases and V by 4 bases; bases with no gene match: 11. Germline loops: CDR1 DFQATT, CDR2 SNEGSKA (reference sequence). CDR3 size: 16 residues. The CDR3 reads CSAMAYLGQGNSPLHF. The CDR3 coding sequence is TGCAGTGCTATGGCTTACCTTGGACAGGGGAATTCACCCCTCCACTTT.

This clonotype has only one observation. The chain combines TRBV12-3 or TRBV12-4 with TRBJ2-1; 11 nucleotides match TRBD2. CDR3 length: 16 amino acids. The ends lost 5 bases at V and 4 bases at J; junction bases unmatched: 7. Written as DNA, the CDR3 is TGTGCCAGCAGTCACAGACTAGCGGGACAATACAATGAGCAGTTCTTC. It translates to CASSHRLAGQYNEQFF.